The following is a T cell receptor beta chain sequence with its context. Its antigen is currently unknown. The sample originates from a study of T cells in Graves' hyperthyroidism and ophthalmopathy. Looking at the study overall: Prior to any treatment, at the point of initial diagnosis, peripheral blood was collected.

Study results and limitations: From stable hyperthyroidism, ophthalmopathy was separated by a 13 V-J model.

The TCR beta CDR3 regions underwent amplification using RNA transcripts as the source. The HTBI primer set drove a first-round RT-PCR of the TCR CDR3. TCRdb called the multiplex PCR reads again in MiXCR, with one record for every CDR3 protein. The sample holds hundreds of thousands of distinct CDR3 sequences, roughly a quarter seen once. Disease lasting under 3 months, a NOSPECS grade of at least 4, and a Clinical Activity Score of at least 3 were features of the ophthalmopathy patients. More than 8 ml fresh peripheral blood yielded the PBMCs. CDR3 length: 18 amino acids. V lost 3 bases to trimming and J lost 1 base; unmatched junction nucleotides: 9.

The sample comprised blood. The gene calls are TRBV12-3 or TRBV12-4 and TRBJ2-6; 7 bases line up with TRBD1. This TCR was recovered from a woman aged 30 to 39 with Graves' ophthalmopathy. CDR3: CASSFDRVRMSGANVLTF. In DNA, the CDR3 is TGTGCCAGCAGTTTCGACAGGGTTCGAATGTCTGGGGCCAACGTCCTGACTTTC.